This T cell receptor beta chain originates from a study of breast tumors, draining lymph nodes, adjacent tissues. General observations from the study: Compared with lymph nodes, tumors were less diverse; compared with nontumor tissue, more. The lymph node origin of tumor T cells was framed as consistent with a hypothesis, not demonstrated.

The sample holds many counts of this clonotype. Its antigen is as yet unknown. The CDR3 has 13 amino acids. Germline V gene lookup returns CDR1 DFQATT and CDR2 SNEGSKA (reference sequence). TCRdb redid the calling of the multiplex PCR reads with MiXCR, one entry per CDR3 protein. The sample contains fewer than 15,000 distinct CDR3 sequences, less than 70% of which appear only once. The chain joins TRBV20-1 to TRBJ1-1; TRBD1 agrees at 7 bases. The material sequenced was tumor-adjacent breast tissue. This TCR derives from a female donor with breast cancer. Some clones in this sample may be carry-over from other donors' samples. CDR3 nucleotides: TGCAGCCCATACAGGGGTCCAGGCACTGAAGCTTTCTTT. Its translation is CSPYRGPGTEAFF.